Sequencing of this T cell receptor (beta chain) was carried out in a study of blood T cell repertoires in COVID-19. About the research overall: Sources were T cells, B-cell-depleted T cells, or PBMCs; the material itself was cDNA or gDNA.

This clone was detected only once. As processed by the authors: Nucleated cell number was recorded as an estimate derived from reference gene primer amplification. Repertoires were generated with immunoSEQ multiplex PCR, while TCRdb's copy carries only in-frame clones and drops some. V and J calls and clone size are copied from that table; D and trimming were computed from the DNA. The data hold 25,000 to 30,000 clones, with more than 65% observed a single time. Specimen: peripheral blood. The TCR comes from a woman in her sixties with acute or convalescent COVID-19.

Written as DNA, the CDR3 is TGTGCCAGCAGCTTCCTGTCGGGGATGAGAACTGAAGCTTTCTTT. It translates to CASSFLSGMRTEAFF. The chain recombines TRBV11-2 with TRBJ1-1; unclear D gene. Trimming removed 3 bases from V and 5 bases from J, with 16 bases in between. The CDR3 totals 15 residues. Per the germline V gene, CDR1 is SGHAT and CDR2 is FQNNGV.